The next 27 T cell receptor beta chains were all read from a single sample in a study of T-cell reconstitution after alpha-beta-depleted transplantation in children. Unique molecular identifiers were incorporated when the TCRbeta library was constructed. TCRdb used MiXCR to reprocess the PCR reads, holding one entry per CDR3 protein. The data hold more than 550,000 distinct CDR3 sequences, with 10% observed a single time. Sequenced material: PBMCs from the stem cell graft donor, taken from the stem cell graft. All receptors come from a human donor who donated a stem cell graft to a child with acute myeloid leukemia.

In this sample, this clonotype turned up many times. The rearrangement joins TRBV30 to TRBJ2-2; 8 bases line up with TRBD1. Germline loops: CDR1 GTSNPN, CDR2 SVGIG (reference sequence). CDR3 length: 14 amino acids. With V trimmed by 3 bases and J by 0 bases, 0 bases remained unmatched. The CDR3 loop is CAWRDRANTGELFF. The CDR3, as DNA: TGTGCCTGGAGGGACAGGGCGAACACCGGGGAGCTGTTTTTT.

A note on this clonotype: Possible read error: a much larger clone is one base away. V and J are TRBV10-3 and TRBJ2-5; TRBD1 aligns across 12 bases. This CDR3 is built from 16 residues. Germline V gives CDR1 ENHRY, CDR2 SYGVKD. The CDR3 here is CATGTGGQSSQEAQYF. CDR3 sequence (DNA): TGTGCCACCGGGACAGGGGGCCAAAGTTCCCAAGAGGCCCAGTACTTC.

The chain carries TRBV12-3 or TRBV12-4 and TRBJ2-5; 9 nucleotides agree with TRBD1. This CDR3 has 15 amino acids. The V gene end was trimmed by 7 bases and the J gene end by 3 bases; junction bases not matched to a gene: 9. CDR3 bases: TGTGCCAGCACCCTCCTGGGACAGGGAGAAGAGACCCAGTACTTC. Its translation: CASTLLGQGEETQYF.

The rearrangement joins TRBV25-1 to TRBJ2-5; 8 nucleotides align to TRBD1. The CDR3 is 16 amino acids. V lost 3 bases, J lost 4 bases, and 10 bases stayed unmatched. Germline CDR1 and CDR2: MGHDK and SYGVNS. The CDR3 region is CASSDLTGGISETQYF. For the CDR3, the DNA is TGTGCCAGCAGTGACCTCACAGGGGGTATCTCAGAGACCCAGTACTTC.

This clonotype was seen only a few times. CDR3 in DNA: TGTGCCAGCTCACCTCCTGGGACAGGGATGTCCTACAATGAGCAGTTCTTC. Translating it yields CASSPPGTGMSYNEQFF. The chain carries TRBV18 and TRBJ2-1, with TRBD1 identical over 9 bases. Germline-derived CDR1 and CDR2 are KGHSH and LQKENI. This CDR3 spans 17 amino acids. Unmatched junction bases numbered 7, after V lost 3 bases and J lost 1 base.

V gene TRBV6-5 combines with J gene TRBJ2-7; 7 nucleotides align to TRBD2. The germline V gene has CDR1 MNHEY and CDR2 SVGAGI. This CDR3 is built from 15 residues. V shed 4 bases and J 0 bases; nucleotides not matched to a gene: 6. The CDR3 nucleotides read TGTGCCAGCAGTTCCACCTCTAGCGGCTCCTACGAGCAGTACTTC. Translation: CASSSTSSGSYEQYF.

The genes are TRBV20-1 and TRBJ2-7, with 8 positions matching TRBD2. The germline V gene has CDR1 DFQATT and CDR2 SNEGSKA (reference sequence). The V gene end was trimmed by 0 bases and the J gene end by 3 bases; junction bases not matched to a gene: 16. This CDR3 is 18 amino acids long. The chain's CDR3 is CSARDRKVGLAGRYEQYF. CDR3 sequence (DNA): TGCAGTGCTAGAGACAGGAAGGTGGGCCTAGCGGGCCGCTACGAGCAGTACTTC.

The V call is TRBV7-9, the J call TRBJ1-2; maybe TRBD1 (6 bases). The CDR3 spans 15 residues. V lost 6 bases, J lost 2 bases, and 16 bases lay in between. Germline CDR1 reads SEHNR; CDR2 reads FQNEAQ (reference sequence). CDR3 DNA sequence: TGTGCCAGCAGTATCGGAGGGGGGCTGAACTATGGCTACACCTTC. Its translation is CASSIGGGLNYGYTF.

The rearrangement uses TRBV6-5 and TRBJ1-5; no clear D gene. The V gene's germline CDR1 is MNHEY and CDR2 SVGAGI. The CDR3 runs to 12 residues. Trimming cost V 4 bases and J 3 bases, with 4 bases left between them. The CDR3 protein is CASSSTNQPQHF. The CDR3 nucleotides are TGTGCCAGCAGTTCGACCAATCAGCCCCAGCATTTT.

This clonotype appeared a few times. This CDR3 fails to terminate in the conserved phenylalanine or tryptophan, so it likely reflects a read error. This chain joins TRBV28 and TRBJ2-1; a weak D match, TRBD2 (5 bases). Per germline, CDR1 MDHEN and CDR2 SYDVKM. V was clipped by 10 bases and J by 4 bases, with 17 bases between them. There are 14 residues in the CDR3. The CDR3 protein is CATLARTVYNEQFC. Here the CDR3 DNA reads TGTGCCACCCTCGCCCGGACTGTTTACAATGAGCAGTTCTGC.

This clonotype has a handful of counts. V gene TRBV20-1 combines with J gene TRBJ2-3; D unclear. The CDR3 consists of 10 residues. Trimming shortened V by 4 bases and J by 5 bases, and 4 bases separated the two germline ends. The germline gives CDR1 DFQATT, CDR2 SNEGSKA (reference sequence). The CDR3 protein is CSATGDTQYF. The CDR3 coding sequence is TGCAGTGCTACTGGAGATACGCAGTATTTT.

In its sample, this clonotype was seen a few times. CDR3: CASSLIAGGPSDTQYF. CDR3 DNA sequence: TGCGCCAGCAGCCTGATAGCGGGAGGGCCGTCAGATACGCAGTATTTT. The rearrangement uses TRBV4-1 and TRBJ2-3; 11 nucleotides agree with TRBD2. J gave up 4 bases and V 4 bases, and 7 bases lay outside the gene matches. Germline-derived CDR1 and CDR2 are MGHRA and YSYEKL. The CDR3 totals 16 residues.

This clonotype was counted a few times. This chain connects TRBV3-1 to TRBJ2-1; 10 nucleotides line up with TRBD2. The CDR3 is 17 residues long. Germline V CDR1 and CDR2: LGHDT, YNNKEL (reference sequence). V was clipped by 5 bases and J by 3 bases; unmatched bases: 10. CDR3 amino acids: CASSLAGGKGGYNEQFF. The CDR3 region has the DNA TGTGCCAGCAGCTTAGCGGGAGGCAAGGGGGGCTACAATGAGCAGTTCTTC.

The rearrangement uses TRBV7-6 and TRBJ2-2; 13 nucleotides match TRBD2. V was clipped by 5 bases and J by 0 bases; unmatched bases: 9. CDR1 SGHVS and CDR2 FNYEAQ come from the germline V gene. This CDR3 is built from 19 residues. The CDR3 DNA follows: TGTGCCAGCAGCCCAAGGACTAGCGGGAGAAACTCGAACACCGGGGAGCTGTTTTTT. This sequence encodes CASSPRTSGRNSNTGELFF.

This clonotype occurred many times. This chain joins TRBV27 and TRBJ2-3, with 10 bases fitting TRBD2. The CDR3 is made up of 15 amino acids. The V gene end was trimmed by 3 bases and the J gene end by 1 base; junction bases not matched to a gene: 1. The germline V gene encodes CDR1 MNHEY and CDR2 SMNVEV (reference sequence). The CDR3 is CASSFGLAGTDTQYF. CDR3 coding DNA: TGTGCCAGCAGTTTCGGACTAGCGGGCACAGATACGCAGTATTTT.

The chain uses TRBV7-2 and TRBJ1-2; D remains unclear. Germline CDR1 reads SGHTA; CDR2 reads FQGNSA. V was cut by 5 bases and J by 6 bases, with 10 bases left in between. This CDR3 comprises 12 residues. In DNA, the CDR3 is TGTGCCAGCAGCCAAATTGGCCATGGCTACACCTTC. Translation gives CASSQIGHGYTF.

This clonotype has a handful of counts. The chain is built from TRBV5-1 and TRBJ2-1; D not resolved. Trimming removed 1 base at V and 13 bases at J, with 15 bases between. The CDR3 is made up of 13 amino acids. Germline CDR1 SGHRS, CDR2 YFSETQ. CDR3 coding DNA: TGCGCCAGCAGCTTGACTACGGAAAGGGAACAGTTCTTC. It is translated as CASSLTTEREQFF.

There are a few counts of this clonotype. The CDR3 spells CASSLSRNSYEQYF. Written as DNA, the CDR3 is TGTGCCAGCAGCTTATCGAGGAATTCCTACGAGCAGTACTTC. The chain combines TRBV7-3 with TRBJ2-7; D remains unclear. Germline CDR1 is SGHTA and CDR2 is FQGTGA. V lost 2 bases and J lost 1, with 9 bases in between. The CDR3 extends over 14 amino acids.

The table lists this clonotype with a few counts. J is TRBJ2-3 and V is TRBV7-2, with 7 bases lining up with TRBD1. In germline, CDR1 is SGHTA, CDR2 FQGNSA. V lost 2 bases, J lost 1 base, and 3 bases stayed unmatched. The CDR3 is 15 residues long. The CDR3: CASSLWDRRTDTQYF. Here the CDR3 DNA reads TGTGCCAGCAGCTTATGGGACAGACGCACAGATACGCAGTATTTT.

At least ten counts were recorded for this clonotype. The gene calls are TRBV24-1 and TRBJ2-1; D gene uncertain. The V and J ends lost 0 bases and 13 bases respectively, with 6 bases between them. The CDR3 loop spans 11 amino acids. Per germline, CDR1 KGHDR and CDR2 SFDVKD. The CDR3, as DNA: TGTGCCACCAGTGATTTGAAGTCCCAGTTCTTC. Its translation is CATSDLKSQFF.

This clonotype was seen at least ten times. The V gene is TRBV12-3 or TRBV12-4, the J gene TRBJ2-7, with D maybe TRBD1 (6 bases). The length of the CDR3 is 11 residues. The V gene lost 6 bases and the J gene lost 10 bases, with 13 bases spanning the gap. The DNA for the CDR3 is TGTGCCAGCAGACAAGAGGGGGTACAGTACTTC. This translates into CASRQEGVQYF.

This chain uses TRBV4-3 with TRBJ2-7; weak D call: TRBD1 (5 bases). The length of the CDR3 is 15 residues. The V gene lost 0 bases and the J gene lost 3 bases, with 12 bases spanning the gap. Germline V gene lookup returns CDR1 LGHNA and CDR2 YSLEER. CDR3 sequence reads: CASSQDFETDYEQYF. CDR3 DNA: TGCGCCAGCAGCCAAGATTTCGAGACAGACTACGAGCAGTACTTC.

This clonotype was seen only a few times. The V call is TRBV5-5, the J call TRBJ2-1; weak D call: TRBD1 (6 bases). The CDR3 extends over 16 amino acids. CDR1 and CDR2 (germline): SGHKS, YYEKEE (reference sequence). V lost 2 bases and J lost 5, with 17 bases in between. In nucleotides, the CDR3 is TGTGCCAGCAGCTTTTACGTCGGGACACCCAACAATGAGCAGTTCTTC. Its translation is CASSFYVGTPNNEQFF.

This clonotype was observed a handful of times. CDR3 protein: CSVQDPNTEAFF. CDR3 in DNA: TGCAGCGTACAGGATCCTAACACTGAAGCTTTCTTT. V gene TRBV29-1 combines with J gene TRBJ1-1, with D possibly TRBD1 on 5 matching bases. This CDR3 spans 12 amino acids. In germline, CDR1 is SQVTM, CDR2 ANQGSEA. V lost 6 bases to trimming and J lost 2 bases, with 10 bases between them.

This clonotype has a handful of counts. The V gene is TRBV7-9, the J gene TRBJ1-1, with D maybe TRBD1 (5 bases). The germline CDR1 and CDR2 sequences are SEHNR and FQNEAQ (reference sequence). The CDR3 has 13 amino acids. Trimming left V 1 base short and J 5 bases short, with 8 bases between. In DNA form, the CDR3 reads TGTGCCAGCAGCTTAGGAAAGGGGACTGAAGCTTTCTTT. Protein sequence: CASSLGKGTEAFF. The full variable domain, with the rest looked up from reference TRBV7-9 and TRBJ1-1, is DTGVSQNPRHKITKRGQNVTFRCDPISEHNRLYWYRQTLGQGPEFLTYFQNEAQLEKSRLLSDRFSAERPKGSFSTLEIQRTEQGDSAMYLCASSLGKGTEAFFGQGTRLTVV.

The sample holds a few counts of this clonotype. This chain joins TRBV5-1 and TRBJ2-6; the D gene is possibly TRBD2 (6 bases). Germline CDR1 and CDR2: SGHRS and YFSETQ. The ends were cut back, 4 bases at V and 0 bases at J, with 11 bases in the middle. The CDR3 runs 16 residues. The DNA of the CDR3 is TGCGCCAGCAGCCGGGACTCCATCTCTGGGGCCAACGTCCTGACTTTC. Protein: CASSRDSISGANVLTF.

The rearrangement uses TRBV7-9 and TRBJ1-1; no clear D. The germline V and J ends were trimmed by 7 bases and 8 bases, with 17 bases remaining between them. The V gene's germline CDR1 is SEHNR and CDR2 FQNEAQ (reference sequence). This CDR3 is 13 amino acids long. CDR3 residues: CASNTHLSREAFF. CDR3 bases: TGTGCCAGCAACACCCATCTGAGTCGCGAAGCTTTCTTT.